The 27 T cell receptor beta chains below were found in one sample sequenced in a study of T cell clusters in autoimmune cytopenias. Multiplex touch-down PCR amplified TRB using TRB-A and TRB-B pools in one tube. TCRdb re-called the multiplex PCR reads and gives one entry per CDR3 protein, without DNA. This listing includes about 5,000 distinct CDR3 sequences. Each sample's input was 200 to 250 ng genomic DNA, some 34,000 genome equivalents. Sequencing was performed on peripheral blood. The source of these receptors is a human donor with an autoimmune cytopenia or autoimmune hepatitis (not recorded which).

The CDR3 loop is CSARATGGLLSYNEQFF. The chain links TRBV20-1 to TRBJ2-1; the D gene TCRdb calls, TRBD1, cannot be checked with no DNA. The V gene's germline CDR1 is DFQATT and CDR2 SNEGSKA (reference sequence). CDR3 length equals 17 residues.

This chain links TRBV13 with TRBJ2-5; TCRdb designates TRBD1, a call that cannot be tested without DNA. CDR1 is PRHDT, CDR2 FYEKMQ, per germline (reference sequence). The CDR3 covers 14 residues. This CDR3 is CASSLGQGVETQYF.

The chain couples TRBV19 to TRBJ1-1; TCRdb picks TRBD1, but there is no DNA to check that call. This CDR3 is built from 13 residues. Per germline, CDR1 LNHDA and CDR2 SQIVND (reference sequence). The chain's CDR3 is CASSMLGVGEAFF.

This clonotype is classed as medium-sized by frequency. The chain links TRBV18 to TRBJ1-4. This CDR3 spans 13 amino acids. Germline V gene sequence: CDR1 KGHSH, CDR2 LQKENI. This chain's CDR3 is CASRAQTGEKLFF. The whole variable domain, filled in from reference TRBV18 and TRBJ1-4, reads NAGVMQNPRHLVRRRGQEARLRCSPMKGHSHVYWYRQLPEEGLKFMVYLQKENIIDESGMPKERFSAEFPKEGPSILRIQQVVRGDSAAYFCASRAQTGEKLFFGSGTQLSVL.

This chain joins TRBV5-6 and TRBJ2-7; TCRdb's D call, TRBD1, is unchecked because there is no DNA. The CDR3 runs to 15 residues. CDR1 is SGHDT, CDR2 YYEEEE, per germline. The CDR3 region is CASSPGQGISYEQYF.

V is TRBV7-6 and J is TRBJ2-5; TCRdb's D call, TRBD1, is unchecked because there is no DNA. Germline lookup yields CDR1 SGHVS and CDR2 FNYEAQ. The CDR3 sequence is 14 residues long. CDR3 protein: CASTSGGRQETQYF.

Measured by frequency, this clonotype is medium-sized. The chain combines TRBV5-4 with TRBJ2-1; with no DNA, the TCRdb D assignment of TRBD2 cannot be verified. Germline V gives CDR1 SGHNT, CDR2 YYREEE (reference sequence). CDR3 length: 15 amino acids. The CDR3 is CASTMPGLAYNEQFF.

The chain uses TRBV18 and TRBJ2-3; TCRdb returns TRBD2, unconfirmable since there is no DNA. Germline V gives CDR1 KGHSH, CDR2 LQKENI. This CDR3 is built from 17 residues. CDR3 sequence reads: CASSPPSQRGGPDTQYF.

This clonotype is classed as medium-sized by frequency. This chain joins TRBV19 and TRBJ1-1. The germline V gene has CDR1 LNHDA and CDR2 SQIVND (reference sequence). The length of the CDR3 is 13 residues. The CDR3 reads CATRYREGTEAFF.

This rearrangement joins TRBV6-5 to TRBJ2-7; TCRdb returns TRBD2, unconfirmable since there is no DNA. Germline loops: CDR1 MNHEY, CDR2 SVGAGI. CDR3 size: 15 residues. The CDR3 here is CASSFRGEGTGEQYF.

This sequence joins TRBV12-3 or TRBV12-4 and TRBJ2-1; the D call of TRBD1 rests on TCRdb alone, since no DNA is present to check it. The CDR3 has 15 amino acids. The CDR3 here is CASSLSGGKNNEQFF.

The genes are TRBV20-1 and TRBJ2-5; with no DNA, the TCRdb D assignment of TRBD1 cannot be verified. This CDR3 contains 14 residues. Germline values: CDR1 DFQATT, CDR2 SNEGSKA (reference sequence). CDR3 in amino acids: CSAQGGTGTETQYF.

The chain carries TRBV10-1 and TRBJ2-6. From germline, CDR1 is WNHNN and CDR2 SYGVQD (reference sequence). This CDR3 contains 16 residues. The CDR3 sequence: CASSVQGSSGANVLTF.

This chain connects TRBV2 to TRBJ1-6. CDR1 and CDR2 from the germline V gene are SNHLY and FYNNEI. This CDR3 has 16 residues. This CDR3 is CASSFGLSSYNSPLHF.

This clonotype shows up as medium-sized by frequency. This chain links TRBV6-2 or TRBV6-3 with TRBJ2-7; TCRdb's D gene call, TRBD1, goes unchecked for lack of DNA. CDR1 is MNHEY, CDR2 SVGEGT, per germline. The CDR3 is 15 amino acids. The CDR3 protein is CASSSRDGASYEQYF.

This chain uses TRBV5-4 with TRBJ2-1. Germline-derived CDR1 and CDR2 are SGHNT and YYREEE (reference sequence). This CDR3 has 15 residues. The CDR3: CASSRTGKGYNEQFF.

V usage is TRBV9 and J usage is TRBJ2-7. Germline loops: CDR1 SGDLS, CDR2 YYNGEE. The CDR3 runs to 15 residues. The CDR3 loop is CASSVALGISYEQYF.

Its frequency marks this clonotype as medium-sized. This chain uses TRBV6-5 with TRBJ2-5; the TRBD1 assignment by TCRdb is unverifiable without DNA. Germline V gene lookup returns CDR1 MNHEY and CDR2 SVGAGI. This CDR3 is 13 amino acids long. The CDR3 is CASSYRREETQYF.

In terms of frequency, this clonotype is medium-sized. The CDR3 sequence: CASSFSQGARNTEAFF. The chain links TRBV11-1 to TRBJ1-1; TCRdb indicates TRBD1, and absent DNA this call remains unverified. From germline, CDR1 is SGHAT and CDR2 FQDESV (reference sequence). This CDR3 is built from 16 residues. The full variable domain, completed using reference TRBV11-1 and TRBJ1-1, is EAEVAQSPRYKITEKSQAVAFWCDPISGHATLYWYRQILGQGPELLVQFQDESVVDDSQLPKDRFSAERLKGVDSTLKIQPAELGDSAMYLCASSFSQGARNTEAFFGQGTRLTVV.

The rearrangement links TRBV28 to TRBJ1-4. Per germline, CDR1 MDHEN and CDR2 SYDVKM. This CDR3 has 14 residues. CDR3 protein: CASSFSGTNEKLFF.

This chain uses TRBV18 with TRBJ2-1; TCRdb selects TRBD1, and the lack of DNA leaves this call unchecked. The CDR3 consists of 14 residues. Germline CDR1 reads KGHSH; CDR2 reads LQKENI. The chain's CDR3 is CASSPRAQGNEQFF.

The chain is built from TRBV18 and TRBJ2-7; TCRdb indicates TRBD1, and absent DNA this call remains unverified. The CDR3 covers 13 residues. Germline CDR1 and CDR2: KGHSH and LQKENI. The CDR3 sequence: CASSPNGGYEQYF.

The chain is built from TRBV7-9 and TRBJ2-7. The V gene's germline CDR1 is SEHNR and CDR2 FQNEAQ (reference sequence). This CDR3 is 13 amino acids long. The CDR3 sequence: CASSEDSTYEQYF.

This rearrangement joins TRBV12-3 or TRBV12-4 to TRBJ2-3; the D call from TCRdb, TRBD1, cannot be confirmed without DNA. The CDR3 runs to 14 residues. This CDR3 reads CATTRDRGPDTQYF.

Frequency places this clonotype as medium-sized (0.01 to 0.1%). The chain joins TRBV11-1 to TRBJ2-1; with no DNA, the TCRdb D assignment of TRBD1 cannot be verified. This CDR3 contains 14 residues. CDR1 and CDR2 (germline): SGHAT, FQDESV (reference sequence). The CDR3 is CASSLAGGGDEQFF.

This clonotype shows up as medium-sized by frequency. CDR3 in amino acids: CASSNLNSPLHF. This chain connects TRBV27 to TRBJ1-6. The CDR3 consists of 12 residues. The germline CDR1 and CDR2 sequences are MNHEY and SMNVEV (reference sequence).

By frequency, this clonotype is medium-sized. The chain recombines TRBV13 with TRBJ1-4. The V gene's germline CDR1 is PRHDT and CDR2 FYEKMQ (reference sequence). The CDR3 consists of 13 residues. This CDR3 is CASSPGLDEKLFF.